The present entry profiles one TCR beta chain with its context. There is no known antigen for this receptor. No much larger clone is present one base from it, and per-base qualities are unavailable. The entry originates in a study of blood T cells in healthy people across ages (dated by TCRdb to between 2014 and 2016). Study-level background: Template switching captured roughly one uniquely barcoded TCR beta cDNA molecule per two T cells in model experiments. Using deep sequencing normalized with unique cDNA molecular identifiers, the study measured how TCR beta repertoire diversity changes with age. Donors of different ages were randomly distributed across sequencing lanes to avoid experimental bias. Two additional independent replicas of 1 million unique cDNA reads from the same blood draw were analyzed for two donors (one aged 18 to 30 and one aged 80 or older). Donors were grouped into four age groups: young (average approximately 15 years), middle-aged (roughly 40), aged (about 60) and long-lived (around 80). What the study reported, not specific to this receptor: The percentage of naive T cells measured by flow cytometry correlated strongly with observed TCR beta diversity. Observed TCR beta diversity per million T cells fell roughly linearly with age, and a significant reduction was already apparent by age around 39. The long-lived group showed more naive CD4+ T cells, fewer expanded clones and increased TCR diversity than the aged group, suggesting age selection. Estimates of total diversity based on one million sequenced T cells were regarded as lower bounds and as underestimates. Bulk unsorted PBMC profiling prevented conclusive comparison of naive and antigen-experienced compartments. Because the CMV infection status of the donors was unknown, age-related changes in expanded clonotypes may potentially have been confounded.

Donors were around 37 systemically healthy Caucasian individuals from Russia aged about 6 to 100 years. Around 10 milliliters of peripheral blood were collected from each donor into EDTA-treated Vacutainer tubes. Ficoll-Paque density-gradient centrifugation was used to isolate PBMCs, with at least 7 million per sample. Trizol reagent was used to extract total RNA from the PBMCs, yielding at least 6 micrograms per sample. For every donor, flow cytometry on a PBMC aliquot measured the percentage of naive CD45RAhigh/CD27high T cells. Receptors were amplified or captured by 5' RACE. Instrument used: Illumina HiSeq 2500. The second PCR ran for roughly 6 to 11 cycles and used a J-beta primer mix along with a sample-barcoded 5' primer. A template-switch 5' adaptor carrying 12 random nucleotides introduced a unique molecular identifier onto each TCR beta cDNA molecule. At least 2.5 million CDR3-containing paired-end reads were obtained from each sample. The Mint cDNA synthesis kit, primed by a TRBC-specific oligonucleotide, was used to synthesize first-strand cDNA from all RNA. All cDNA was treated with uracil-DNA glycosylase and then went through a first 18-cycle PCR with the universal primers M1SS and BC2_uni_R. As for the authors' bioinformatics: Normalization of each sample was performed by random selection of 1 million high-quality reads, each carrying a distinct molecular identifier. Instead of being binned into consensus sequences, reads that shared molecular identifiers were thrown out. CDR3 identification, clonotype clustering and error correction used MiTCR with a Q25 quality threshold and the strictest error-elimination algorithm. Lower-bound total TCR beta diversity was estimated with a nonparametric unseen species model using Euler transformation. TCRdb reran the public reads through fastp at Q25 and MiXCR, keeping productive beta chains. All rows with the same CDR3 protein become a single entry with the most common DNA and genes. TCRdb assigned the V and J calls; the authors' analysis was not used. For this sample the table gives about 580,000 distinct CDR3 sequences, of which around half were detected only once. Together, the top ten hold 20% to 25% of the sample.

The specimen was blood. The source is a man aged 80 or over in good health.

The base sequence is TGCAGCGTTACAGGGTCTCGGAATCAGCCCCAGCATTTT. It is translated as CSVTGSRNQPQHF. The V and J genes are TRBV29-1 and TRBJ1-5, with a tentative D gene TRBD1 over 6 matching bases. V and J lose 5 bases and 4 bases, and a span of 12 bases separates them. Per the germline V gene, SQVTM is the CDR1 and ANQGSEA is the CDR2. Spanning cysteine to phenylalanine, the CDR3 consists of 13 amino acids. The kept DNA is CDR3 alone, 39 bases in frame from the first base.